This TCR beta chain derives from a study of cytomegalovirus exposure and HLA in healthy donors. The PCR used 60 Vbeta and 13 Jbeta primers. The data were produced by immunoSEQ multiplex PCR, yet TCRdb's version contains in-frame clones alone and is incomplete. This sample has 250,000 or so clones; 75% to 85% occur once, and the top ten carry around 8%. This clone was observed once. What it recognizes is unknown. Findings and caveats of the study: In a later analysis, several top co-occurrence clusters appeared linked to parvovirus B19, influenza, CMV and Epstein-Barr virus.

The germline CDR1 and CDR2 sequences are MDHEN and SYDVKM. The CDR3 consists of 15 residues. The germline V and J ends were trimmed by 3 bases and 2 bases, with 14 bases remaining between them. The specimen was PBMCs. The sequence came from a woman aged 60-70 years in good health and CMV-seropositive. The V and J genes are TRBV28 and TRBJ2-7; no definite D call. The CDR3 here is CASSLISRTPYEQYF. The CDR3 DNA is TGTGCCAGCAGTTTGATATCGCGCACCCCCTACGAGCAGTACTTC.